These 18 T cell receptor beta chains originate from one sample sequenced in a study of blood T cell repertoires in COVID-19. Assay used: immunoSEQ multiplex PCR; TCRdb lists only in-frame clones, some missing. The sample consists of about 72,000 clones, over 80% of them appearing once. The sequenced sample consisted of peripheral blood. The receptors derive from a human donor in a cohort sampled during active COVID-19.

The CDR3 region has the DNA TGTGCCAGCAGTTACCAGGGGGTTTTAGGTGAAAAACTGTTTTTT. Encoded protein: CASSYQGVLGEKLFF. The chain is built from TRBV6-2 or TRBV6-3 and TRBJ1-4; 7 nucleotides match TRBD1. Germline loops: CDR1 MNHEY, CDR2 SVGEGT. The CDR3 is 15 residues long. J was trimmed by 7 bases and V by 2 bases; bases with no gene match: 7.

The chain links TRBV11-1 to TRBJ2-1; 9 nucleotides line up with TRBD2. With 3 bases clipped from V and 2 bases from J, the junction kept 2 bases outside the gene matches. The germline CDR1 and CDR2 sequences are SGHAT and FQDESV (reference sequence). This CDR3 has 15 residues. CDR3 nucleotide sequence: TGTGCCAGCAGCTTGCGGGGGGGGACCTACAATGAGCAGTTCTTC. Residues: CASSLRGGTYNEQFF.

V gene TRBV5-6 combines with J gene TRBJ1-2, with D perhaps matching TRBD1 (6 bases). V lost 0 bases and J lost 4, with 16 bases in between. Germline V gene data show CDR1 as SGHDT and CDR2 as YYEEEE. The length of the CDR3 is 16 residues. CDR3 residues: CASSLEGGEASYGYTF. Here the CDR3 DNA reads TGTGCCAGCAGCTTGGAGGGGGGGGAGGCCAGCTATGGCTACACCTTC.

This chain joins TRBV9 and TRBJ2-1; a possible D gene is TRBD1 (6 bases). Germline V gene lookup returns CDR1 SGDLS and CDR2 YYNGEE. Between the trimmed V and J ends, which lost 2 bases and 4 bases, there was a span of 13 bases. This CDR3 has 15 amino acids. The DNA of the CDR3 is TGTGCCAGCAGCGTTGGTGGGGACATATACAATGAGCAGTTCTTC. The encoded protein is CASSVGGDIYNEQFF.

In DNA form, the CDR3 reads TGTGCCAGCAGTTACGAAACCCTCCGACAGGGCTATGGCTACACCTTC. Its protein is CASSYETLRQGYGYTF. This rearrangement joins TRBV6-5 to TRBJ1-2; 7 nucleotides agree with TRBD1. CDR3 length: 16 residues. Germline CDR1 MNHEY, CDR2 SVGAGI. V lost 2 bases, J lost 4 bases, and 10 bases stayed unmatched.

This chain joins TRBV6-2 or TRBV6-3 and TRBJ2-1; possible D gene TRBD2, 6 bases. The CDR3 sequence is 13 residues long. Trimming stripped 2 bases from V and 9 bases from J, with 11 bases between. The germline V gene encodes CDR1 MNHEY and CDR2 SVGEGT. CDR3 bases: TGTGCCAGCAGTTACGGGGGGAGCTTTGAGCAGTTCTTC. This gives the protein CASSYGGSFEQFF.

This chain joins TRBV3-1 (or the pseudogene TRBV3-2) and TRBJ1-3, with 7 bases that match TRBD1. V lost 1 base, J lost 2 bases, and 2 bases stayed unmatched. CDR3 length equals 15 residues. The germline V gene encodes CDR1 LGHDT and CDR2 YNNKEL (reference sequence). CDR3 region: CASSQVTGAGNTIYF. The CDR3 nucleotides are TGTGCCAGCAGCCAAGTTACAGGGGCTGGAAACACCATATATTTT.

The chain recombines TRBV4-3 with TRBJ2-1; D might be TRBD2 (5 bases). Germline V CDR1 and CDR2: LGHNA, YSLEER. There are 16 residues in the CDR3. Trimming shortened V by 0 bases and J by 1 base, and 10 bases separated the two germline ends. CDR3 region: CASSQDDGVSYNEQFF. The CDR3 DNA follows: TGCGCCAGCAGCCAAGATGACGGGGTGTCCTACAATGAGCAGTTCTTC.

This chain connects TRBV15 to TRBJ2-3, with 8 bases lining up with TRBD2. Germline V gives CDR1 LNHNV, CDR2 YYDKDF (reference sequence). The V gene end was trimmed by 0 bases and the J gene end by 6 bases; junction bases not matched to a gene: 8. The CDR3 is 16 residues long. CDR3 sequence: CATSRESGSLTDTQYF. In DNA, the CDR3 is TGTGCCACCAGCAGAGAGAGCGGGAGCCTTACTGATACGCAGTATTTT.

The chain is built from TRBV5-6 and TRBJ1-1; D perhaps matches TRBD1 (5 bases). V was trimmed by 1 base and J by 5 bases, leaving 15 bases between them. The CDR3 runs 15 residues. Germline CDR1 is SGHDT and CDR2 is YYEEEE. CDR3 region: CASSLIGQGRTEAFF. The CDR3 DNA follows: TGTGCCAGCAGCTTGATAGGGCAGGGAAGGACTGAAGCTTTCTTT.

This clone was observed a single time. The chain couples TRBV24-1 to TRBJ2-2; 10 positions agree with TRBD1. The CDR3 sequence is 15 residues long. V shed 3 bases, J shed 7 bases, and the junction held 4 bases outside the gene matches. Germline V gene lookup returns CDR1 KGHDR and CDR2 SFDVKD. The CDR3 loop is CATSDPGQGSGELFF. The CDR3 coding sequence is TGTGCCACCAGTGATCCGGGACAGGGGAGCGGGGAGCTGTTTTTT.

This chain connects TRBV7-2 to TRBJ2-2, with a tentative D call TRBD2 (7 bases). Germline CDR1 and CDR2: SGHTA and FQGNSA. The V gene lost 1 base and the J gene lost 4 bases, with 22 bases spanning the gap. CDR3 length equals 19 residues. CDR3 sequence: CASSLVRYGGGAGTGELFF. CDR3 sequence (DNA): TGTGCCAGCAGCTTAGTGCGGTATGGGGGGGGCGCTGGCACCGGGGAGCTGTTTTTT.

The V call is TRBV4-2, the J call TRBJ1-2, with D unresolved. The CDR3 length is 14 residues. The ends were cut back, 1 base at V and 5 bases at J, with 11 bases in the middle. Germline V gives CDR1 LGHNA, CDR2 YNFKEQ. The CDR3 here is CASSQGRGGYGYTF. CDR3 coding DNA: TGTGCCAGCAGCCAAGGCCGTGGAGGGTATGGCTACACCTTC.

The CDR3 region is CASSIQRGNNEQFF. In DNA form, the CDR3 reads TGTGCCAGTAGTATACAGCGGGGAAACAATGAGCAGTTCTTC. V gene TRBV19 combines with J gene TRBJ2-1; 7 bases are shared with TRBD2. The V segment lost 2 bases and the J segment 5 bases; nucleotides outside the gene matches: 3. CDR3 length: 14 amino acids. Germline V gene data show CDR1 as LNHDA and CDR2 as SQIVND (reference sequence).

The CDR3: CASRGGGSPLHF. The CDR3, as DNA: TGTGCCAGCCGGGGTGGGGGCTCACCCCTCCACTTT. J is TRBJ1-6 and V is TRBV28; maybe TRBD1 (6 bases). The germline V gene encodes CDR1 MDHEN and CDR2 SYDVKM. Trimming stripped 8 bases from V and 10 bases from J, with 12 bases between. The CDR3 is made up of 12 amino acids. The variable domain in full, completed from reference TRBV28 and TRBJ1-6, reads DVKVTQSSRYLVKRTGEKVFLECVQDMDHENMFWYRQDPGLGLRLIYFSYDVKMKEKGDIPEGYSVSREKKERFSLILESASTNQTSMYLCASRGGGSPLHFGNGTRLTVT.

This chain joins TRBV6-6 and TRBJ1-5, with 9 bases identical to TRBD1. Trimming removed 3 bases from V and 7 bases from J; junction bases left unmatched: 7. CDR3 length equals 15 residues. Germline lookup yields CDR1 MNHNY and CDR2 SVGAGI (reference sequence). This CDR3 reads CASSYKGTGSQPQHF. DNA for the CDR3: TGTGCCAGCAGTTATAAGGGGACAGGGTCCCAGCCCCAGCATTTT.

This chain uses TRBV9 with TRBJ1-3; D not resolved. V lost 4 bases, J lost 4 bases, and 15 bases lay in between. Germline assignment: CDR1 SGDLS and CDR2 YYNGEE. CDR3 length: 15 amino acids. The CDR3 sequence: CASSPSPFLGNTIYF. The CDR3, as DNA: TGTGCCAGCAGCCCCTCCCCGTTCTTGGGAAACACCATATATTTT.

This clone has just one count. In nucleotides, the CDR3 is TGTGCCAGCAGCGTAGTGACCGGGTGGACTGAAGCTTTCTTT. Residues: CASSVVTGWTEAFF. The V gene is TRBV9, the J gene TRBJ1-1, with D unresolved. Germline V gene data show CDR1 as SGDLS and CDR2 as YYNGEE. This CDR3 has 14 residues. Trimming took 0 bases from V and 5 from J, leaving 11 bases between them.